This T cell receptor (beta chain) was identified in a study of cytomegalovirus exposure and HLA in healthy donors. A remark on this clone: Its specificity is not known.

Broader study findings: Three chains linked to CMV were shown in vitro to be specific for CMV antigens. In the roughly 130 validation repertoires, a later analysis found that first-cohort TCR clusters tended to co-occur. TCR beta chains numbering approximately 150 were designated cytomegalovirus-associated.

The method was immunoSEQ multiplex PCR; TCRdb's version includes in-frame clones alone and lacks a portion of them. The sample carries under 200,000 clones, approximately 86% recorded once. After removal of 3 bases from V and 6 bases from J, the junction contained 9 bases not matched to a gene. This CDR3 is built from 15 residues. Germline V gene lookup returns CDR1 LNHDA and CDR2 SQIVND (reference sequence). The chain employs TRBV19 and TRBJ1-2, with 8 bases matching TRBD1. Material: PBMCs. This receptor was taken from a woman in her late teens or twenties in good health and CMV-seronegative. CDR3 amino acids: CASSIPLGQGHGYTF. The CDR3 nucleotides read TGTGCCAGTAGTATCCCCCTCGGACAGGGTCATGGCTACACCTTC. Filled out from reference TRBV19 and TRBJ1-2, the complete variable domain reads DGGITQSPKYLFRKEGQNVTLSCEQNLNHDAMYWYRQDPGQGLRLIYYSQIVNDFQKGDIAEGYSVSREKKESFPLTVTSAQKNPTAFYLCASSIPLGQGHGYTFGSGTRLTVV.